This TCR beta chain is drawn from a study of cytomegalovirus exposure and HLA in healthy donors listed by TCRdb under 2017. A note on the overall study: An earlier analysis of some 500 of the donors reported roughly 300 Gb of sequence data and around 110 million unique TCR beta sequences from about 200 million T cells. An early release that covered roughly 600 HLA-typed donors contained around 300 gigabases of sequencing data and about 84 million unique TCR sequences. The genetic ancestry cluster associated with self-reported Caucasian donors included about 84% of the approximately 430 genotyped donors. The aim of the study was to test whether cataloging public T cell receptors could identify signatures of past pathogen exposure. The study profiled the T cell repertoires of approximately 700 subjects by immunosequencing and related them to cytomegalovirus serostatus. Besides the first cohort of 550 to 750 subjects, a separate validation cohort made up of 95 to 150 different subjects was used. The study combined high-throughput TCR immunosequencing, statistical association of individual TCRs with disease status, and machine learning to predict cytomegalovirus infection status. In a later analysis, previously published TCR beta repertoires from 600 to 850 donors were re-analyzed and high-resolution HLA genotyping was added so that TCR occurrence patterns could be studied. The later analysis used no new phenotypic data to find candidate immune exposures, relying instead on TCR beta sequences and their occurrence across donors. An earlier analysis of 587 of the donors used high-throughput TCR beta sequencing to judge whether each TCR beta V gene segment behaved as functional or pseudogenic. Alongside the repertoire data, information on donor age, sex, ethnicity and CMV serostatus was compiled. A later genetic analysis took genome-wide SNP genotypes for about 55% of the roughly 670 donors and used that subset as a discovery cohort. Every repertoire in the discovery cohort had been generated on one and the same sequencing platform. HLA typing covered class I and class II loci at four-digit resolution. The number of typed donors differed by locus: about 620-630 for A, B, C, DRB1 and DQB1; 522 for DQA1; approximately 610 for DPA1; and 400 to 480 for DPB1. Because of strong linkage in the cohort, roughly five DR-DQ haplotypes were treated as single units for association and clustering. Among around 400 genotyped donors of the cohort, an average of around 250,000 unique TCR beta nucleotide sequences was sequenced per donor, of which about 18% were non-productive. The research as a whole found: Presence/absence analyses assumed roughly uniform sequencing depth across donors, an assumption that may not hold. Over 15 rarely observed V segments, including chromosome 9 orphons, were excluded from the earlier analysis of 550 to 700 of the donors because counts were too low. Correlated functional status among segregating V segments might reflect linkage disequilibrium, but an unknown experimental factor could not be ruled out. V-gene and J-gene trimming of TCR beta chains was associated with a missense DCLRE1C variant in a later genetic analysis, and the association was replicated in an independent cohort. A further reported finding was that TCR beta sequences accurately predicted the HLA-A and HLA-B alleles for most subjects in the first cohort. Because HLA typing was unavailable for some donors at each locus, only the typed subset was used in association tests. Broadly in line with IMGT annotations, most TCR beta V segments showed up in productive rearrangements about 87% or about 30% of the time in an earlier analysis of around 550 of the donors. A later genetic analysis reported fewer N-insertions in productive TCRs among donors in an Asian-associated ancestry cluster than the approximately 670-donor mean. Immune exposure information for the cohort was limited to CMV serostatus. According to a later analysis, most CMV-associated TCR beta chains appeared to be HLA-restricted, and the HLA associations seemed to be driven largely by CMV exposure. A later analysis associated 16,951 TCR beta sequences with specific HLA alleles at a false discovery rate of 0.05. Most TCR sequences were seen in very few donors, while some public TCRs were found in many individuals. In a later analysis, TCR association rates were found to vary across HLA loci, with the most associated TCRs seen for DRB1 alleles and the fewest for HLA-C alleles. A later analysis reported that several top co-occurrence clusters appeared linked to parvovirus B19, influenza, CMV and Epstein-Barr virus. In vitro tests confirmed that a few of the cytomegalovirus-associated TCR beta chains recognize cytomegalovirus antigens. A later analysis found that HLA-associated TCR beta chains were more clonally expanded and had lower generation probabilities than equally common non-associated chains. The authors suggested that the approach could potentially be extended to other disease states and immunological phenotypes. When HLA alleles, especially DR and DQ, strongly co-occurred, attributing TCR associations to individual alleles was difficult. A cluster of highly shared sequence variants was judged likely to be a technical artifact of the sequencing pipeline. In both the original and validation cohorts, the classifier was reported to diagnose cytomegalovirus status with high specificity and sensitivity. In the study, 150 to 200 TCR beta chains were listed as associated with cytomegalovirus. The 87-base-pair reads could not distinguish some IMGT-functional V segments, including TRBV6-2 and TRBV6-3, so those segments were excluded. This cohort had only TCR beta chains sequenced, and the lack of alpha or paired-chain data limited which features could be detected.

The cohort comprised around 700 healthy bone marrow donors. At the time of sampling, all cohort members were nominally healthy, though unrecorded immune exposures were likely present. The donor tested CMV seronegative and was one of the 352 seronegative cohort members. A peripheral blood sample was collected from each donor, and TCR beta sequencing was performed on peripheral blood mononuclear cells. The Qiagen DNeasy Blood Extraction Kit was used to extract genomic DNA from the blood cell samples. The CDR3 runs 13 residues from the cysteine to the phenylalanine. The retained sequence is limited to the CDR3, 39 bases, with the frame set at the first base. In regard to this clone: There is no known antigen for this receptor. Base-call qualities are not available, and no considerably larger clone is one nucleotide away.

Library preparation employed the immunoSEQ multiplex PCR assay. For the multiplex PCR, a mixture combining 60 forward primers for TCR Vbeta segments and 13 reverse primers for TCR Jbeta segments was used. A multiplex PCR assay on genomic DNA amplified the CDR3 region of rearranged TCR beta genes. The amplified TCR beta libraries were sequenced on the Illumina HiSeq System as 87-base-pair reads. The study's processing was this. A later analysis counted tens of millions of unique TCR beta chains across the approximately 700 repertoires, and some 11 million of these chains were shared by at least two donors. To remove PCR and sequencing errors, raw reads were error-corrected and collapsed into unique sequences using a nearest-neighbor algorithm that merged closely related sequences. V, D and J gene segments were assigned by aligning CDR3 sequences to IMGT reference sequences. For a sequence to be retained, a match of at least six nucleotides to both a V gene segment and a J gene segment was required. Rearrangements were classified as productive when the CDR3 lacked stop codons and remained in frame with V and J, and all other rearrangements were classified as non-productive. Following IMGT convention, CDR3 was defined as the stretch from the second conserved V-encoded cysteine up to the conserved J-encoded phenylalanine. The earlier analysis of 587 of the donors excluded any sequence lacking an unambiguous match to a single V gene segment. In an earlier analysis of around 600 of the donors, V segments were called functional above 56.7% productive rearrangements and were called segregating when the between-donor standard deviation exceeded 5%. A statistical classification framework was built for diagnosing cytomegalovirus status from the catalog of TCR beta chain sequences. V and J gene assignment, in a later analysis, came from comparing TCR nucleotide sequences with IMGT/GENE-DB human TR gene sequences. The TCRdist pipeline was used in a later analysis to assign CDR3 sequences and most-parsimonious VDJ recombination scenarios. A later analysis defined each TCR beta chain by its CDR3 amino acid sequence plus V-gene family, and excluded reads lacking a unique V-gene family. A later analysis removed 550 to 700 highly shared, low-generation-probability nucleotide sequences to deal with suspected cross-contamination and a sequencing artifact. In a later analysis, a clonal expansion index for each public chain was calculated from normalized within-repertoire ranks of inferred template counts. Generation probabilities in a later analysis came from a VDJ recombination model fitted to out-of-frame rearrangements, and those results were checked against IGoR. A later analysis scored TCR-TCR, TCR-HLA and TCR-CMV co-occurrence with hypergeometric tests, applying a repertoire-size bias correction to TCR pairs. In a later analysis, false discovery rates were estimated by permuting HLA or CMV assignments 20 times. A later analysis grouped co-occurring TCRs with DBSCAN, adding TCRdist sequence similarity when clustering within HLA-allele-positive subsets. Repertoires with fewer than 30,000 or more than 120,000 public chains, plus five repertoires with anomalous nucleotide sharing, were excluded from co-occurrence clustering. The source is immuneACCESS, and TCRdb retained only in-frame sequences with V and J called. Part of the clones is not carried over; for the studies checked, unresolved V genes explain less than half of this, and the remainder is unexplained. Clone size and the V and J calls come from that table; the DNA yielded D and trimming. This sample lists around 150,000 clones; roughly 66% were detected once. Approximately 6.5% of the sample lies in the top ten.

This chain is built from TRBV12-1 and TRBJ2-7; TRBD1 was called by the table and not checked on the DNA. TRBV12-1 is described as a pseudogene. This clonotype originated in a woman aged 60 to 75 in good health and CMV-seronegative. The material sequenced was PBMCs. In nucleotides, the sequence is TGTGATCTCATGCGGACAGACTACTACGAGCAGTACTTC. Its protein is CDLMRTDYYEQYF.